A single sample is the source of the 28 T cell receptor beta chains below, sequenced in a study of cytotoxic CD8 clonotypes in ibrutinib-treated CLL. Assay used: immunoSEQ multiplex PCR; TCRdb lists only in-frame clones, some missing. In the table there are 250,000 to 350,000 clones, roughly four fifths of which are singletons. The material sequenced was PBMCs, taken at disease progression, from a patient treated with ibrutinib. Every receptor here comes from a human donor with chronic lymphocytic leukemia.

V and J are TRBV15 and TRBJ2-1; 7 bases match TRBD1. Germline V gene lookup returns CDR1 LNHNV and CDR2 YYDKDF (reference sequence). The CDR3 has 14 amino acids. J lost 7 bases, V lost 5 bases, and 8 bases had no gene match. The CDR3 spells CATSDGRGMNEQFF. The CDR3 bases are TGTGCCACCAGCGATGGCAGGGGGATGAATGAGCAGTTCTTC.

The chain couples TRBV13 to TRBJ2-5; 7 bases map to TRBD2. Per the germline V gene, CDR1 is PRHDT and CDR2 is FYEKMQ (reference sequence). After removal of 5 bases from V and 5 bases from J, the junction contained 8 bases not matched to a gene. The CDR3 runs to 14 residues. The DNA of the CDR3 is TGTGCCAGCAGCCCCGGACTAGTCGTCGAGACCCAGTACTTC. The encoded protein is CASSPGLVVETQYF.

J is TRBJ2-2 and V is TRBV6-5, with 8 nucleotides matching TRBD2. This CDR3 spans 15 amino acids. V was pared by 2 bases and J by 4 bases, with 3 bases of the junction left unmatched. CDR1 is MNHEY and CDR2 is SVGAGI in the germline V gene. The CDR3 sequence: CASSYSGGGTGELFF. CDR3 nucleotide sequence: TGTGCCAGCAGTTACAGCGGGGGCGGCACCGGGGAGCTGTTTTTT.

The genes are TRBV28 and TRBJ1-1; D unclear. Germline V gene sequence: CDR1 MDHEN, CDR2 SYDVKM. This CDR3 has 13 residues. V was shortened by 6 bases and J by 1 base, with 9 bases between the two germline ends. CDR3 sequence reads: CASRVVPNTEAFF. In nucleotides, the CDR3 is TGTGCCAGCAGGGTGGTTCCGAACACTGAAGCTTTCTTT.

CDR3 sequence: CASSQTGYEQYF. Written as DNA, the CDR3 is TGCGCCAGCAGCCAAACAGGGTACGAGCAGTACTTC. J is TRBJ2-7 and V is TRBV4-1, with D possibly matching TRBD1 (6 bases). V lost 2 bases to trimming and J lost 4 bases, with 6 bases between them. Germline V gene data show CDR1 as MGHRA and CDR2 as YSYEKL. The CDR3 length is 12 residues.

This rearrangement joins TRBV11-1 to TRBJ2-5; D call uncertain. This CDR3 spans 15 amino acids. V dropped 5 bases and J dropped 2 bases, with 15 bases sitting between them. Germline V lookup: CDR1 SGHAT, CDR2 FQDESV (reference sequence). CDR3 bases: TGTGCCAGCAGCGTCTCCTGGGCTACGCAAGAGACCCAGTACTTC. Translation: CASSVSWATQETQYF.

CDR3 DNA sequence: TGTGCCAGCAGTTACGACGGGATGGAGGAAAAACTGTTTTTT. Amino acids: CASSYDGMEEKLFF. The chain joins TRBV6-5 to TRBJ1-4; D is unclear. With 2 bases removed from V and 8 bases from J, the gap between germline ends came to 12 bases. Germline values: CDR1 MNHEY, CDR2 SVGAGI. CDR3 size: 14 residues.

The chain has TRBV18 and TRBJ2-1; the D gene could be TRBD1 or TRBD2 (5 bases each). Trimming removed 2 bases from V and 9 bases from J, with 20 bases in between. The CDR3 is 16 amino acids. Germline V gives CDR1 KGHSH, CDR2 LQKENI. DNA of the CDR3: TGTGCCAGCTCACCATCCCAGGGAGTTGGGCGCGGTGAGCAGTTCTTC. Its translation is CASSPSQGVGRGEQFF.

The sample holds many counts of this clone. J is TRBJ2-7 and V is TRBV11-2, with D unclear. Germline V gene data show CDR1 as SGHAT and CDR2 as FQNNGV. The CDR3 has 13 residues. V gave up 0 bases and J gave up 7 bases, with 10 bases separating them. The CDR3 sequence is CASSLDMSREQYF. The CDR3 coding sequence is TGTGCCAGCAGCTTAGATATGTCAAGGGAGCAGTACTTC.

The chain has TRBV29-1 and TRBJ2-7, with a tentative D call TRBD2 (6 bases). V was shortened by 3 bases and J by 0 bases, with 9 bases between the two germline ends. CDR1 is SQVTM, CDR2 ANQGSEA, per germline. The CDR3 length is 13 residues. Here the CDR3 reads CSVEASDSYEQYF. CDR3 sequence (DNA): TGCAGCGTTGAGGCTAGCGACTCCTACGAGCAGTACTTC.

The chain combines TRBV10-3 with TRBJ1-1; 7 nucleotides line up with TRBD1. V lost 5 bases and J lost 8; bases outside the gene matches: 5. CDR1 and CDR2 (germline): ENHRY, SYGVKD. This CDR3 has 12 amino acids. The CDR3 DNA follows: TGTGCCATCAGTCCCGACAGGGTCGAAGCTTTCTTT. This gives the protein CAISPDRVEAFF.

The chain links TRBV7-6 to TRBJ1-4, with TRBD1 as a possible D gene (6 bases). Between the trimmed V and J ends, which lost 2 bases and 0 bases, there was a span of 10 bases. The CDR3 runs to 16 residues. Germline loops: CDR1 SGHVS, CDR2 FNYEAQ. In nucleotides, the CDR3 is TGTGCCAGCAGCTTAAGGACAGCGGCAACTAATGAAAAACTGTTTTTT. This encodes CASSLRTAATNEKLFF.

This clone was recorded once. The CDR3 protein is CASSQVTEAGYGYTF. CDR3 nucleotides: TGCGCCAGCAGCCAAGTGACAGAGGCCGGCTATGGCTACACCTTC. This sequence joins TRBV4-3 and TRBJ1-2, with a weak D call TRBD1 (5 bases). Germline-derived CDR1 and CDR2 are LGHNA and YSLEER. The CDR3 sequence is 15 residues long. Trimming shortened V by 1 base and J by 4 bases, and 13 bases separated the two germline ends.

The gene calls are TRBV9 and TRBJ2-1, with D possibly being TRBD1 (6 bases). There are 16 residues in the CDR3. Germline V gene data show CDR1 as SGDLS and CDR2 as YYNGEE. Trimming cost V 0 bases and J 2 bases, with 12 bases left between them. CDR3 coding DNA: TGTGCCAGCAGCGTAGTGAGCAGGGGTACCTACAATGAGCAGTTCTTC. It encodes CASSVVSRGTYNEQFF.

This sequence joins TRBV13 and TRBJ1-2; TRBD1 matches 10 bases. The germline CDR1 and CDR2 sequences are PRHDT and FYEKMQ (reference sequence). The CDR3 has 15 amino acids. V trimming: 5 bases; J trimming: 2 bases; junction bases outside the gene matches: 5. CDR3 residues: CASSNGQGVNYGYTF. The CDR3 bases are TGTGCCAGCAGCAATGGACAGGGGGTGAACTATGGCTACACCTTC.

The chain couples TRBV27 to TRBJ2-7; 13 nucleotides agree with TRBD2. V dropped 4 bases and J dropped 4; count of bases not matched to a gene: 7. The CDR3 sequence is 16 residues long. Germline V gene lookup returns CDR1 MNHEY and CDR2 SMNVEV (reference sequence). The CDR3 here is CASSSLRTSGSYEQYF. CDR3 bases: TGTGCCAGCAGTTCCCTCCGGACTAGCGGGAGTTACGAGCAGTACTTC.

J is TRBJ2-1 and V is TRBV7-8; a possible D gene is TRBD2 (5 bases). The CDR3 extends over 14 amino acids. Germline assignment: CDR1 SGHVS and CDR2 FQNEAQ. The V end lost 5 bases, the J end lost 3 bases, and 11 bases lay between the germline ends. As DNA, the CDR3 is TGTGCCAGCAGCCCGCACACTAGCTACAATGAGCAGTTCTTC. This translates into CASSPHTSYNEQFF.

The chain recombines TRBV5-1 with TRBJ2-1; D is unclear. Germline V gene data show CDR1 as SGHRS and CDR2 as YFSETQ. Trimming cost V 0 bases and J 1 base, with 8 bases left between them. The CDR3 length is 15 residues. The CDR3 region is CASSLGDLSYNEQFF. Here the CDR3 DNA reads TGCGCCAGCAGCTTGGGGGATCTGTCCTACAATGAGCAGTTCTTC.

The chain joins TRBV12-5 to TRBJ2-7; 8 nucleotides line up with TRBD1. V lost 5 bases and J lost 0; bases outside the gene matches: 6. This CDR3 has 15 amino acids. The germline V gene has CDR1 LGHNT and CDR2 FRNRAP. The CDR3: CASGTRDRSSYEQYF. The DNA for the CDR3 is TGTGCTAGTGGTACCCGGGACAGGAGCTCCTACGAGCAGTACTTC.

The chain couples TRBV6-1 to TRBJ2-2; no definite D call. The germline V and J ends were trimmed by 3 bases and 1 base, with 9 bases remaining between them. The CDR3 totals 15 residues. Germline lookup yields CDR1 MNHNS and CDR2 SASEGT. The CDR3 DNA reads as TGTGCCAGCAGTGAGTCTCAGTTGAACACCGGGGAGCTGTTTTTT. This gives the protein CASSESQLNTGELFF.

CDR3 coding DNA: TGTGCCAGTAGTATAGCCCCGGGACTAGGCGAGCAGTACTTC. This encodes CASSIAPGLGEQYF. This chain uses TRBV19 with TRBJ2-7; the match to TRBD2 covers 8 bases. The CDR3 loop spans 14 amino acids. Germline trimming cut 1 base from V and 6 bases from J; bases unmatched to any gene: 5. Germline values: CDR1 LNHDA, CDR2 SQIVND (reference sequence).

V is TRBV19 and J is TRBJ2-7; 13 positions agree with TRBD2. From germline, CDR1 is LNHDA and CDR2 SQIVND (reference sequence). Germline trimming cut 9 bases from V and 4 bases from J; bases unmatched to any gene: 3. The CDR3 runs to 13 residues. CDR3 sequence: CASRLAGGYEQYF. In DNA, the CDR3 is TGTGCCAGCCGACTAGCGGGAGGTTACGAGCAGTACTTC.

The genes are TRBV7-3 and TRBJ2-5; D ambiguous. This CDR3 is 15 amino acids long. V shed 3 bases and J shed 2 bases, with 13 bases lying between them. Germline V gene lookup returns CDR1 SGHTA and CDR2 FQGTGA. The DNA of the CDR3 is TGTGCCAGCAGCTTCCGCGGCTTCGGGCAAGAGACCCAGTACTTC. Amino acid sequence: CASSFRGFGQETQYF.

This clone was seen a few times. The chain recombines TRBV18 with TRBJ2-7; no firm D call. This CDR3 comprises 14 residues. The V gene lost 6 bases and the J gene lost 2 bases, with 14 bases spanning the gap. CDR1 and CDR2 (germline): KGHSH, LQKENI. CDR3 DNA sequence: TGTGCCAGCTCCCTCAACGTGGTCCCCTACGAGCAGTACTTC. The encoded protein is CASSLNVVPYEQYF.

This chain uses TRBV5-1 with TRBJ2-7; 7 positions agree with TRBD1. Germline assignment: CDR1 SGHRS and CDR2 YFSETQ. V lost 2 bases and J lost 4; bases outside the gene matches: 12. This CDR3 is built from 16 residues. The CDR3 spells CASSLMGMTGQYEQYF. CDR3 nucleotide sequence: TGCGCCAGCAGCTTAATGGGAATGACAGGGCAATACGAGCAGTACTTC.

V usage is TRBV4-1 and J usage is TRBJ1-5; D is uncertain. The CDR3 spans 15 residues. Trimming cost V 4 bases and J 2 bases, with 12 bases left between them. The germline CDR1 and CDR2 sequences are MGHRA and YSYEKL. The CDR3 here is CASSPRLLGNQPQHF. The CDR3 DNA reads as TGCGCCAGCAGCCCCCGACTTTTAGGCAATCAGCCCCAGCATTTT.

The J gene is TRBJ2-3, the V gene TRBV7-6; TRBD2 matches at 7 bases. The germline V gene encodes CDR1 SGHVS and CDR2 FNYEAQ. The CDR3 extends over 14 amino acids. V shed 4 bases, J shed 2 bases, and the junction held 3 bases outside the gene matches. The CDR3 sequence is CASSYGLDTDTQYF. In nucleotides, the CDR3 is TGTGCCAGCAGCTACGGACTAGACACAGATACGCAGTATTTT.

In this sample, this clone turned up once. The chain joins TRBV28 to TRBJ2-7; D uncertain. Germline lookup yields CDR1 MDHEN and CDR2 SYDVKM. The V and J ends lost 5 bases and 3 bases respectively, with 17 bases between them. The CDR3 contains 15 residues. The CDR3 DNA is TGTGCCAGCAGTACTCGGGCCCTGACGAACTACGAGCAGTACTTC. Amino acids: CASSTRALTNYEQYF.